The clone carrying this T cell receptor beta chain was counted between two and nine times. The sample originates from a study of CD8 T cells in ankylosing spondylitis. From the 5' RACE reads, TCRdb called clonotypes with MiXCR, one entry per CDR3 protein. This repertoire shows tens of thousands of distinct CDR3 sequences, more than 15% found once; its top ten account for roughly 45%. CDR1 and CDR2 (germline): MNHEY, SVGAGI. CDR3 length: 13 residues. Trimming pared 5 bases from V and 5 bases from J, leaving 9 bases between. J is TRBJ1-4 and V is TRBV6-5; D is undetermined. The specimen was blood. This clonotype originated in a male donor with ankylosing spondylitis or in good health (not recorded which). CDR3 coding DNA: TGTGCCAGCAGTCCGGACCTAAATGAAAAACTGTTTTTT. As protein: CASSPDLNEKLFF.